The clone carrying this TCR beta chain was seen ten or more times. TCRdb reprocessed the 5' RACE reads via MiXCR and lists one record per CDR3 protein. In the table there are 340,000 or so distinct CDR3 sequences, under 15% of which are singletons. The junction had 11 bases not matched to a gene; V was cut back by 5 bases and J by 5 bases. CDR3 length: 16 residues. Germline values: CDR1 SQVTM, CDR2 ANQGSEA. This entry belongs to a study of T cells after yellow fever vaccination. Study summary: Any fraction with a low cell number was prepared using SMART-Seq v4 Ultra Low Input.

The J gene is TRBJ2-3, the V gene TRBV29-1, with 12 bases aligning to TRBD1. The sequencing here drew on CD4+ T cells sorted from PBMCs, taken 15 days after the yellow fever booster vaccination. The receptor's source is a young man who received the YFV17D yellow fever vaccine. The CDR3 region is CSVIKSGTGGVDTQYF. CDR3 in DNA: TGCAGCGTTATAAAGTCCGGGACAGGGGGCGTAGATACGCAGTATTTT.